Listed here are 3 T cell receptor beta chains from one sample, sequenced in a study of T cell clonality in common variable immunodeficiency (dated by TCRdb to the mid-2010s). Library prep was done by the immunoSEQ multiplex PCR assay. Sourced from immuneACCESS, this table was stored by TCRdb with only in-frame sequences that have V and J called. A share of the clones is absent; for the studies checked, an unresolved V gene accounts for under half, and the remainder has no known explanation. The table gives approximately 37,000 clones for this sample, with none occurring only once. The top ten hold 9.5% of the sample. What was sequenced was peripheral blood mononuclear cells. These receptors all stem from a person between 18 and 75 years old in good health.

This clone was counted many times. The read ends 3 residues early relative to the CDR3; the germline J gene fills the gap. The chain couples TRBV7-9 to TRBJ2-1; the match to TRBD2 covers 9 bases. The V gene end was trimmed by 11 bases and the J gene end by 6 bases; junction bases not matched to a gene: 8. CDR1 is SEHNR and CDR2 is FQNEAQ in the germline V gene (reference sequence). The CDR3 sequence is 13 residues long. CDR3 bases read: TGTGCCGAAGGGGGACTAGCCTTCAATGAG. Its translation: CAEGGLAFNE. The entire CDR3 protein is CAEGGLAFNEQFF.

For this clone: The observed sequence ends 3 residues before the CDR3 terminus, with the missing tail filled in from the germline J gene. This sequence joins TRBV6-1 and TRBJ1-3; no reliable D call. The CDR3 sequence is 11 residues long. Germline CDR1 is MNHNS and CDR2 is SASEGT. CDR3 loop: CASSEGFPIYF. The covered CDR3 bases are TGTGCCAGCAGTGAAGGTTTCCCA.

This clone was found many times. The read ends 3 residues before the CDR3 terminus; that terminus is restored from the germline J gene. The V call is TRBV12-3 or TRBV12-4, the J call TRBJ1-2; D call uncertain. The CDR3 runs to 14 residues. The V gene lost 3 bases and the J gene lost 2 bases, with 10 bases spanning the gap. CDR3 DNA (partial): TGTGCCAGCAGTTTTAGCGGGGTGAACTATGGC. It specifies CASSFSGVNYG. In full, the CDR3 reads CASSFSGVNYGYTF.